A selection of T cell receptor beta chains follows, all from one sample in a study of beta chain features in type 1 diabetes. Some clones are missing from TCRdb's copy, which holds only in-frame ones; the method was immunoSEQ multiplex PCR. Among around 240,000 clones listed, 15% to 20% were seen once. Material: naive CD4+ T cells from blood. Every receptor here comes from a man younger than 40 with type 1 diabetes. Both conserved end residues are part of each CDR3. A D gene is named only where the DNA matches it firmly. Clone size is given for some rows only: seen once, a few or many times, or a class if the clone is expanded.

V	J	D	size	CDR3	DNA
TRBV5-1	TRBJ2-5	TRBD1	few	CASSSGQRETQYF	TGCGCCAGCAGCTCGGGACAGCGCGAGACCCAGTACTTC
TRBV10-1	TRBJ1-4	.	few	CASSDSEKLFF	TGCGCCAGCAGTGACTCTGAAAAACTGTTTTTT
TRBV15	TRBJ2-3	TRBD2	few	CATSFGLAGGTDTQYF	TGTGCCACCAGCTTCGGACTAGCGGGAGGCACAGATACGCAGTATTTT
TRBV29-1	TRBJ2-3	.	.	CSVEARVIGDTQYF	TGCAGCGTTGAAGCCAGGGTCATCGGAGATACGCAGTATTTT
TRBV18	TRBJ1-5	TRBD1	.	CASSSQGVGQPQHF	TGTGCCAGCTCATCACAGGGGGTGGGACAGCCCCAGCATTTT
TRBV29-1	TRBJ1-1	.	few	CSVRGLMNTEAFF	TGCAGCGTTCGCGGTCTGATGAACACTGAAGCTTTCTTT
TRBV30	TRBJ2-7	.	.	CAWSVRSGLPYEQYF	TGTGCCTGGAGTGTGAGGAGCGGGTTGCCCTACGAGCAGTACTTC
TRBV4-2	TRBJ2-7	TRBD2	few	CASSQGASGEYEQYF	TGTGCCAGCAGCCAAGGGGCTAGCGGAGAGTACGAGCAGTACTTC
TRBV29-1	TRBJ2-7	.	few	CSVGISYEQYF	TGCAGCGTTGGTATCTCCTACGAGCAGTACTTC
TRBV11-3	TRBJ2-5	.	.	CASILTDQETQYF	TGTGCCAGCATCCTGACAGACCAAGAGACCCAGTACTTC
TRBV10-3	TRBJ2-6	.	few	CAISAGNSGANVLTF	TGTGCCATCAGTGCAGGAAACTCTGGGGCCAACGTCCTGACTTTC
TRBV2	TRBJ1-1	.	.	CASSAMGIMNTEAFF	TGTGCCAGCAGTGCGATGGGGATAATGAACACTGAAGCTTTCTTT
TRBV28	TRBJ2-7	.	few	CASSLSGRAPYEQYF	TGTGCCAGCAGTCTGTCCGGCCGTGCTCCCTACGAGCAGTACTTC
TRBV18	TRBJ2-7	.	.	CASSPENNYEQYF	TGTGCCAGCTCACCCGAGAACAACTACGAGCAGTACTTC
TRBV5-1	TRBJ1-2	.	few	CASSFSDGYTF	TGCGCCAGCAGCTTTTCGGATGGCTACACCTTC
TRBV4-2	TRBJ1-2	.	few	CASSPGPMVDYGYTF	TGTGCCAGCAGCCCCGGACCGATGGTTGACTATGGCTACACCTTC
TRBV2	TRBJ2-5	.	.	CASRIQETQYF	TGTGCCAGCAGGATTCAAGAGACCCAGTACTTC
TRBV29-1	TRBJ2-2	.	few	CSGLQGPNTGELFF	TGCAGCGGACTACAGGGCCCGAACACCGGGGAGCTGTTTTTT